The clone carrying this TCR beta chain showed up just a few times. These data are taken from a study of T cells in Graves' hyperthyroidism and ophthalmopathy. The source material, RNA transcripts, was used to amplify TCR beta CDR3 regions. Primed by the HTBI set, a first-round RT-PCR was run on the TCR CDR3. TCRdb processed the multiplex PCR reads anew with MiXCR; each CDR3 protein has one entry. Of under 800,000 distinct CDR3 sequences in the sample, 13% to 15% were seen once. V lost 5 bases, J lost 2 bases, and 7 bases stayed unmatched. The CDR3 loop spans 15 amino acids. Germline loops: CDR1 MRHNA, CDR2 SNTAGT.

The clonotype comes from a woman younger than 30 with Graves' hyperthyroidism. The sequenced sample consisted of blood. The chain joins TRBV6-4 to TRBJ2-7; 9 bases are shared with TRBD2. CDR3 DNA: TGTGCCAGCAGTTACAGTGCGGGGGGGGCCTACGAGCAGTACTTC. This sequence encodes CASSYSAGGAYEQYF.